The 8 T cell receptor beta chains reported below all come from one sample, sequenced in a study of beta chain features in type 1 diabetes (dated by TCRdb to the late 2010s). Receptor libraries were prepared by the immunoSEQ multiplex PCR assay. The entire amount of isolated RNA was reverse transcribed using the High Capacity cDNA Reverse Transcription Kit, so the sequenced TCRB transcripts were expressed ones. Here the immuneACCESS table is served through TCRdb, limited to in-frame sequences with V and J called. Missing clones are a known gap in these copies; in checked studies unresolved V genes cover under half, and the rest lacks a known reason. Across this sample there are about 620,000 clones, with about a sixth seen only once. Around 0.095% of the sample is held by the ten biggest clonotypes. The sequencing sample was made of naive CD4+ T cells from blood. The cell subset or site label on this specimen signifies: true naive CD4+ T cells. All receptors come from a young man in good health.

The CDR3 coding sequence is TGCGCCAGCAGCCAAGATAGCCAGCGCGGGCATGGCTACACCTTC. Residues: CASSQDSQRGHGYTF. The chain recombines TRBV4-1 with TRBJ1-2; D not resolved. Germline V gene data show CDR1 as MGHRA and CDR2 as YSYEKL. This CDR3 region has 15 residues. Trimming removed 0 bases at V and 6 bases at J, with 14 bases between.

There are many counts of this clone. The V gene is TRBV10-3, the J gene TRBJ2-4, with D possibly being TRBD2 (6 bases). The CDR3 is made up of 17 amino acids. Germline CDR1 ENHRY, CDR2 SYGVKD. Trimming shortened V by 2 bases and J by 0 bases, and 14 bases separated the two germline ends. The CDR3 DNA is TGTGCCATCAGTGAGAGGTCTAGCGACCTAGCCAAAAACATTCAGTACTTC. Amino acid sequence: CAISERSSDLAKNIQYF.

This clone was picked up a small number of times. The V and J genes are TRBV14 and TRBJ1-1; D ambiguous. V was cut by 1 base and J by 4 bases, with 7 bases left in between. Germline CDR1 and CDR2: SGHDN and FVKESK. This CDR3 has 13 residues. The CDR3 spells CASSQVRGTEAFF. The CDR3 bases are TGTGCCAGCAGCCAAGTCCGGGGCACTGAAGCTTTCTTT.

The chain combines TRBV18 with TRBJ2-5; D not certain. V lost 5 bases to trimming and J lost 3 bases, with 13 bases between them. Per germline, CDR1 KGHSH and CDR2 LQKENI. CDR3 length equals 14 residues. CDR3 region: CASSSSWGKETQYF. The CDR3 DNA is TGTGCCAGCTCAAGCTCTTGGGGAAAAGAGACCCAGTACTTC.

As to this clone: Other nucleotide sequences from this sample produce the same CDR3. This chain links TRBV6-5 with TRBJ1-5; 8 nucleotides line up with TRBD1. Per germline, CDR1 MNHEY and CDR2 SVGAGI. The V and J ends lost 6 bases and 2 bases, in that order; junction bases with no gene match: 3. This CDR3 is 14 amino acids long. In nucleotides, the CDR3 is TGTGCCAGCAGCCTGGACAGGGGCAATCAGCCCCAGCATTTT. It is translated as CASSLDRGNQPQHF.

This clone was seen a handful of times. The chain recombines TRBV5-8 with TRBJ2-5; D might be TRBD1 (6 bases). Trimming pared 3 bases from V and 3 bases from J, leaving 12 bases between. The CDR3 is 14 amino acids. Germline CDR1 is SGHTS and CDR2 is YDEGEE. This CDR3 reads CASSSIGGEETQYF. As DNA, the CDR3 is TGTGCCAGCAGCTCTATAGGGGGAGAAGAGACCCAGTACTTC.

This chain connects TRBV6-4 to TRBJ1-2, with unresolved D. The germline gives CDR1 MRHNA, CDR2 SNTAGT. V was clipped by 7 bases and J by 2 bases, with 11 bases between them. This CDR3 contains 13 residues. In DNA, the CDR3 is TGTGCCAGCAAACAGACGGGGAACTATGGCTACACCTTC. It translates to CASKQTGNYGYTF.

Remarks on this clone: The sample contains more than one DNA sequence encoding this CDR3. This chain joins TRBV11-2 and TRBJ2-1, with TRBD2 matching 11 bases. The CDR3 runs to 15 residues. Germline V CDR1 and CDR2: SGHAT, FQNNGV. The V gene end was trimmed by 4 bases and the J gene end by 2 bases; junction bases not matched to a gene: 1. CDR3 sequence: CASSSTSGAYNEQFF. Here the CDR3 DNA reads TGTGCCAGCAGCTCGACTAGCGGGGCCTACAATGAGCAGTTCTTC. Drawing the rest from reference TRBV11-2 and TRBJ2-1, the complete variable domain is EAGVAQSPRYKIIEKRQSVAFWCNPISGHATLYWYQQILGQGPKLLIQFQNNGVVDDSQLPKDRFSAERLKGVDSTLKIQPAKLEDSAVYLCASSSTSGAYNEQFFGPGTRLTVL.